This TCR beta chain was sequenced in a study of CD8+ T cells in alopecia areata. About the study: Tofacitinib lasted 6 to 18 months, then 6 months off drug.

The study, taken as a whole, reports: Scalp samples also contribute reads from the resident alphabeta T cells found in normal skin.

Concerning this clone: Its antigen is not known.

cDNA prepared by RNA extraction and subsequent reverse transcription served as the template for sequencing. The protocol was immunoSEQ multiplex PCR, while the TCRdb copy is restricted to in-frame clones and leaves out a portion. The table includes around 140,000 clones, roughly 50% detected once. Alopecia areata patients gave lesional scalp punch biopsies and peripheral blood samples. PBMC-derived CD4+ and CD8+ T cells were sorted. The sample in question was CD4+ T cells sorted from blood, obtained at week 0. The receptor was derived from a human donor with alopecia areata.

The CDR3 DNA reads TGCGCCAGCAGCTTGGCCTCCGTTAAGGGGGGGACCGGGGAGCTGTTTTTT. It codes for CASSLASVKGGTGELFF. This chain links TRBV5-1 with TRBJ2-2, with D perhaps matching TRBD2 (7 bases). V was clipped by 0 bases and J by 5 bases, with 17 bases between them. Germline V lookup: CDR1 SGHRS, CDR2 YFSETQ. The CDR3 is 17 residues long.